The present entry profiles one TCR beta chain with its context. One end of the junction varies from germline; a read error may be responsible. This entry is derived from a study of tumor-infiltrating lymphocytes in primary liver carcinoma. Germline CDR1 is MNHNS and CDR2 is SASEGT. This CDR3 has 14 amino acids. Between roughly 20 and 31 mg of unsorted bulk tissue served as the source from which RNA and DNA were co-extracted. A primer matching the constant region was used to make TCR beta cDNA from about 500 ng of total RNA. TCR beta libraries came from three nested multiplex PCR rounds using slightly modified ARM-PCR. It was with TRBV1-TRBV30 forward primers and a C-beta reverse primer that the first two PCR rounds were run, at around 11 cycles each. MiXCR was run by TCRdb on the multiplex PCR reads, yielding one entry per CDR3 protein. The sample lists approximately 37,000 distinct CDR3 sequences; 70% to 80% were seen once.

This TCR came from a man aged 35-49 years with primary liver carcinoma and hepatitis B virus infection. Material: liver tumor tissue from sampling region 4. Subset of the sample: tumor region T4, right-lateral pole. The gene calls are TRBV6-1 and TRBJ1-4; D is undetermined. DNA of the CDR3: TGTGCCATCGCTATCGGTGCAACTATTGAAAAACTGTTTTTT. It is translated as CAIAIGATIEKLFF.